This T cell receptor (beta chain) originates from a study of T cell repertoires in cytomegalovirus infection. About the research overall: CMV infection together with matching HLA type was indicated by public TCR beta signatures.

TCRdb redid the calling of the reads with MiXCR, one entry per CDR3 protein. The table lists around 530,000 distinct CDR3 sequences, less than 30% of them singletons. Germline V CDR1 and CDR2: SGHTA, FQGNSA. V lost 2 bases to trimming and J lost 4 bases; unmatched junction nucleotides: 5. The CDR3 has 16 residues. This sequence originates from a human donor in good health (CMV status not recorded). Some clones in this sample may be carry-over from other donors' samples. The chain uses TRBV7-2 and TRBJ2-2, with TRBD2 identical over 9 bases. The sample consisted of PBMCs. The CDR3 DNA sequence: TGTGCCAGCAGCTTACCTAAGACTAGCGGCACCGGGGAGCTGTTTTTT. Protein product: CASSLPKTSGTGELFF.